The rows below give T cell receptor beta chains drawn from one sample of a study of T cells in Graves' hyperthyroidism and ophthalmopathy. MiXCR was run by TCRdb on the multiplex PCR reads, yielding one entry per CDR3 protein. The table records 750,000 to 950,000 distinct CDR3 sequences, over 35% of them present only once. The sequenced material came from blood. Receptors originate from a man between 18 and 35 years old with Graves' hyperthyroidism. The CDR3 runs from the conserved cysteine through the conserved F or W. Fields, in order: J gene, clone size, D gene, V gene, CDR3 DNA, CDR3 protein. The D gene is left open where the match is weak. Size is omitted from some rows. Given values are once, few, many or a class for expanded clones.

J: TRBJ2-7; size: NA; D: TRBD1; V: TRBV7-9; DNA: TGTGCCAGCAGGCCGGGACAGGGGCTCTACGAGCAGTACTTC; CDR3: CASRPGQGLYEQYF
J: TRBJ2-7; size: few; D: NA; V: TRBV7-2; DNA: TGTGCCAGCAGCCCCCGCCCTATCGTGGGCCGACCCTACGAGCAGTACTTC; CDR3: CASSPRPIVGRPYEQYF
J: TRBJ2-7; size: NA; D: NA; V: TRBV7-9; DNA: TGTGCCAGCAGCCAATTAGAGGGGATCGGCGAGCAGTACTTC; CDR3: CASSQLEGIGEQYF
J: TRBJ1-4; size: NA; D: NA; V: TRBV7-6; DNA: TGTGCCAGCAGCGATAGCGGGACCGCTAATGAAAAACTGTTTTTT; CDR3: CASSDSGTANEKLFF
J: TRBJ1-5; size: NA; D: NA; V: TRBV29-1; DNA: TGCAGCGTTGAAGATGGAAGGGATGGCGGGCCCCAGCATTTT; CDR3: CSVEDGRDGGPQHF
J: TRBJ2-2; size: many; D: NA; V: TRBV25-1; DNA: TGTGCCAGCAGTCACGCGGCGGGCAGGGAGAACACCGGGGAGCTGTTTTTT; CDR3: CASSHAAGRENTGELFF
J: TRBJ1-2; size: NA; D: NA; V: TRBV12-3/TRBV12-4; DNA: TGTGCCAGCCCTCTTCGGCCGTATGGGCCTAACTATGGCTACACCTTC; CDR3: CASPLRPYGPNYGYTF
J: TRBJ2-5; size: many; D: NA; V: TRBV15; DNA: TGTGCCACCAGCTGGCACAGCCAAGAGACCCAGTACTTC; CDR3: CATSWHSQETQYF
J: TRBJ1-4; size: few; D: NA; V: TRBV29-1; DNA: TGCAGCGTTGAAGACAGTGCAACTAATGAAAAACTGTTTTTT; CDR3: CSVEDSATNEKLFF
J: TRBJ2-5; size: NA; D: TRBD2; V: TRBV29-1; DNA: TGCAGCGCGGGGGCGACAGCGGGGGCCCAAGAGACCCAGTACTTC; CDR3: CSAGATAGAQETQYF
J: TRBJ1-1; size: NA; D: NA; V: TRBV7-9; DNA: TGTGCCAGCAGCTTAGGAGACCGTACCTTCGGAGCTTTCTTT; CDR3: CASSLGDRTFGAFF
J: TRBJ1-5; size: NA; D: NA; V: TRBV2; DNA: TGTGCCAGCAGCGACCTTCTCGGGTCCGGGAATCAGCCCCAGCATTTT; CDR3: CASSDLLGSGNQPQHF
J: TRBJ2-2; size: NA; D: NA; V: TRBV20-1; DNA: TGCAGTGCTAGAGTGGACTTGAACACCGGGGAGCTGTTTTTT; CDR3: CSARVDLNTGELFF
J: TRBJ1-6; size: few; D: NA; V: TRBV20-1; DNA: TGCAGTGCTTCCTCGGGCGGGAGCTCCTATAATTCACCCCTCCACTTT; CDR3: CSASSGGSSYNSPLHF
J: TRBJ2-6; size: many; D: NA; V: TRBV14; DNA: TGTGCCAGCAGCCAAGGTCCGGGAAGCTCTGGGGCCAACGTCCTGACTTTC; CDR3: CASSQGPGSSGANVLTF
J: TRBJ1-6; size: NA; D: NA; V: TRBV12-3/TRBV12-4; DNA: TGTGCCAGCACCCGGGGACAAGTTTCACCCCTCCACTTT; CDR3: CASTRGQVSPLHF
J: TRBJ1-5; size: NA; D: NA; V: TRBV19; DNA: TGTGCCACCGGAGGACGGACAGTCAATCAGCCCCAGCATTTT; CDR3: CATGGRTVNQPQHF
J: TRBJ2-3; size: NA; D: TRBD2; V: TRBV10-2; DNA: TGTGCTAGCAGCTACGTAGCGGGGAGGGACACAGATACGCAGTATTTT; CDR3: CASSYVAGRDTDTQYF
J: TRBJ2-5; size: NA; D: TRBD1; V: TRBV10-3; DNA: TGTGCCAGTACCACCTCGGGACAGCAAGAGACCCAGTACTTC; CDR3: CASTTSGQQETQYF
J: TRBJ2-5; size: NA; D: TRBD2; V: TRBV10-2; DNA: TGCGCCAGCAGCCCCACCGAACTAGCGGGGGGCCTGGAGACCCAGTACTTC; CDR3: CASSPTELAGGLETQYF
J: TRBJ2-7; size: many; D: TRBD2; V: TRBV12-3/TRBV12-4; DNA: TGTGCCAGCAGAGGGACTAGCTACGAGCAGTACTTC; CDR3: CASRGTSYEQYF
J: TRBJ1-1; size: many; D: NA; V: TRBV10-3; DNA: TGTGCCATCAGTAGGGGACCCCAGAACACTGAAGCTTTCTTT; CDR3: CAISRGPQNTEAFF
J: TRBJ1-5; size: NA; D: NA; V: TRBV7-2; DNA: TGTGCAGCTGGGGGGGAGGGACAAAACAATCAGCCCCAGCATTTT; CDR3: CAAGGEGQNNQPQHF
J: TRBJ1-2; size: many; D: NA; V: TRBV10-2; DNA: TGCGCCAGCAGTGTACCGGACCTCCAACGCTGGGGCTACACCTTC; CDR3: CASSVPDLQRWGYTF
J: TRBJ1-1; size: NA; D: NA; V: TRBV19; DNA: TGTGCCAGTAGTCCCCAGGGTGTTGTGGGGTTTCGGGCTTTCTTT; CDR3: CASSPQGVVGFRAFF
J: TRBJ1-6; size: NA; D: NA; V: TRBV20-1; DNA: TGCAGTGCTAGCCTCGTCAAGTCCATTAATTCACCCCTCCACTTT; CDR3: CSASLVKSINSPLHF
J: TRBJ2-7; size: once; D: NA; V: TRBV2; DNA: TGTGCCAGCAGTTTCGCACGGAGACTCACCCGGGAGGAGCAGTACTTC; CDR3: CASSFARRLTREEQYF
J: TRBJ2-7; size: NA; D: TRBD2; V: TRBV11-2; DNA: TGTGCTAGCAGTTCCAACCGGGGGGACGAGCAGTACTTC; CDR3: CASSSNRGDEQYF
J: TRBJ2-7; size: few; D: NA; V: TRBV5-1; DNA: TGCGCCAGCAGCCCGGGACGCCTCCCCTACGAGCAGTACTTC; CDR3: CASSPGRLPYEQYF
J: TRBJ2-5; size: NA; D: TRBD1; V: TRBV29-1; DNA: TGCAGCTTAGATCACAGGGGAGAGGCCCAGTACTTC; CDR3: CSLDHRGEAQYF
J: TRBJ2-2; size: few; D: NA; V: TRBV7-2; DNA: TGTGCCAGCGGGGCGTACGCGAACACCGGGGAGCTGTTTTTT; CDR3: CASGAYANTGELFF
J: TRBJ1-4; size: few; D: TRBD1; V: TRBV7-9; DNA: TGTGCCAGCAGCTTGGACAGGGGAAGTGAAAAACTGTTTTTT; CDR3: CASSLDRGSEKLFF
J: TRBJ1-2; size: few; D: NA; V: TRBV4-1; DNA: TGCGCCAGCAGCCCTTCCCCAGACATTAACTATGGCTACACCTTC; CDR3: CASSPSPDINYGYTF
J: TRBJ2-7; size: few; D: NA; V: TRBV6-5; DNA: TGTGCCAGCAGCCTTGACTTGATGGGGAACTACGAGCAGTACTTC; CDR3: CASSLDLMGNYEQYF
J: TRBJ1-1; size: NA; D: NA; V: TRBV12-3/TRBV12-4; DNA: TGTGCCAGCAGTTTAAACCCGCCCACTGAAGCTTTCTTT; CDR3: CASSLNPPTEAFF
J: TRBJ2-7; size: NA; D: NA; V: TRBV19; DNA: TGTGCCAGTAGTGACGGAGGGGGCGACCCCTACGAGCAGTACTTC; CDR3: CASSDGGGDPYEQYF
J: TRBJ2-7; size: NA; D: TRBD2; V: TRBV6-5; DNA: TGTGCCAGCAGTTCTGGACTAGCGGGAGGGTCTACCGCCTACGAGCAGTACTTC; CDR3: CASSSGLAGGSTAYEQYF
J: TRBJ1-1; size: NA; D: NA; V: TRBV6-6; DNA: TGTGCCAGCAGTCACTCTCGTTGGGGGACGGACACTGAAGCTTTCTTT; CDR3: CASSHSRWGTDTEAFF
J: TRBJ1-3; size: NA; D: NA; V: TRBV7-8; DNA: TGTGCCAGCAGCTTAGCCAGCTTCTCTGGAAACACCATATATTTT; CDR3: CASSLASFSGNTIYF
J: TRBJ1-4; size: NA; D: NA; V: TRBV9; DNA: TGTGCCAGCAGCCCTGCGGCCGGAAAACTGTTTTTT; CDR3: CASSPAAGKLFF
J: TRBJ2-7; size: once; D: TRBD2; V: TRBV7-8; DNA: TGTGCCAGCAGCTTAGCGCAGGCTAGCGGGAGTTTCGAGCAGTACTTC; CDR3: CASSLAQASGSFEQYF
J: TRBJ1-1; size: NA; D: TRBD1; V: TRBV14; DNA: TGTGCCAGCAGCCACCGGACAGGGGGCAGGACTGAAGCTTTCTTT; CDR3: CASSHRTGGRTEAFF
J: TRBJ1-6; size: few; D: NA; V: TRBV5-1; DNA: TGCGCCAGCAGCTTGAATGGATACGGTTCACCCCTCCACTTT; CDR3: CASSLNGYGSPLHF
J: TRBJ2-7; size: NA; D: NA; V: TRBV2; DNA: TGTGCCAGCAGACGACCGACCGACGAGCAGTACTTC; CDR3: CASRRPTDEQYF
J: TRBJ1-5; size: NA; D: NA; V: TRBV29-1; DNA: TGCAGCGGCCACCACGGGATCAATCAGCCCCAGCATTTT; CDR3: CSGHHGINQPQHF
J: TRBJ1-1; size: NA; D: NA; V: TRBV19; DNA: TGTGCCAGCACTCAGAGCACTGAAGCTTTCTTT; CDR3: CASTQSTEAFF
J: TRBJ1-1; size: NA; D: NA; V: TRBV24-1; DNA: TGTGCCACCAGCTTGGGTATGAACACTGAAGCTTTCTTT; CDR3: CATSLGMNTEAFF
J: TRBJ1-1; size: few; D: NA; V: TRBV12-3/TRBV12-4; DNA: TGTGCCAGCAGTGCTTGGGGCCAATCGAACACTGAAGCTTTCTTT; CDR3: CASSAWGQSNTEAFF
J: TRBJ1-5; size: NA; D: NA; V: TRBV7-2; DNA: TGCGCCAGCAGCCTCGGGACGCAAAGCAATCAGCCCCAGCATTTT; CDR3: CASSLGTQSNQPQHF
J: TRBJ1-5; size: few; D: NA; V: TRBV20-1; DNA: TGCAGTGCTAGTTTGCAGGTTAGCAATCAGCCCCAGCATTTT; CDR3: CSASLQVSNQPQHF
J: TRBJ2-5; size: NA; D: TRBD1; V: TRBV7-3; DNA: TGTGCCAGCAGCTCACTGGGGACAGGGCGCCACCAAGAGACCCAGTACTTC; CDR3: CASSSLGTGRHQETQYF
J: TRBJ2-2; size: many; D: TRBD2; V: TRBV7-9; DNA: TGTGCCAGCGTAGGACTAGCGGGAGATGGCGGGGAGCTGTTTTTT; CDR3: CASVGLAGDGGELFF
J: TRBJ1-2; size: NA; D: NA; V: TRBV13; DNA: TGTGCCGGCAGCTTAAGGAGGCTCGGGGGCTATGGCTACACCTTC; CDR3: CAGSLRRLGGYGYTF